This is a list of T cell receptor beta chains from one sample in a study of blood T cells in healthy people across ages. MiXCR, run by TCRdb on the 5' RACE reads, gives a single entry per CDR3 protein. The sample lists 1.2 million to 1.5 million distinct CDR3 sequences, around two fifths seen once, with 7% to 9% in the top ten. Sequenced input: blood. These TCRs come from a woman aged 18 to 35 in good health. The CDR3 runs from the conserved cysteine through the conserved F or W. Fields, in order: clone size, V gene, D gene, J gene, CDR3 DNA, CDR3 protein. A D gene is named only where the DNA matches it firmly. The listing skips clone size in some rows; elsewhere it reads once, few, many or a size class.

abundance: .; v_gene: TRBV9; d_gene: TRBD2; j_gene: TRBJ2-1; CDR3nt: TGTGCCAGCACACCTAGCGGGGAAATCAACAATGAGCAGTTCTTC; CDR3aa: CASTPSGEINNEQFF
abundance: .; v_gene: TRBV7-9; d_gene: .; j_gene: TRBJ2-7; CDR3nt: TGTGCCAGCAGCCCGGGGACATGGGCCTACGAGCAGTACTTC; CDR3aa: CASSPGTWAYEQYF
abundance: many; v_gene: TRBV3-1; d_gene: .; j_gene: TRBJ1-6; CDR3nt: TGTGCCAGCAGCCAAGATGTGGCACCCCTCCACTTT; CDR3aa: CASSQDVAPLHF
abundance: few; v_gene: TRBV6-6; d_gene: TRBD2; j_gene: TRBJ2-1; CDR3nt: TGTGCCAGCAGTTACTGGGGCGGGGGGGGGACCTACAATGAGCAGTTCTTC; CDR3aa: CASSYWGGGGTYNEQFF
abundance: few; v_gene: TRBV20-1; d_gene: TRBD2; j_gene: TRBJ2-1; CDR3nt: TGCAGTGCTAGAGATTTGGTGGTAGCGGGGGGCCGCTCCTACAATGAGCAGTTCTTC; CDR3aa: CSARDLVVAGGRSYNEQFF
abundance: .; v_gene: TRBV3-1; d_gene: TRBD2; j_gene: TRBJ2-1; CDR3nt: TGTGCCAGCAGCCATGGAGGGGCTAGCGGGCTATACAATGAGCAGTTCTTC; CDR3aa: CASSHGGASGLYNEQFF
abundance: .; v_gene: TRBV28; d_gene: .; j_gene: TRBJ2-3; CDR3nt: TGTGCCAGCTGCCGGGATACGCAGTATTTT; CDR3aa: CASCRDTQYF
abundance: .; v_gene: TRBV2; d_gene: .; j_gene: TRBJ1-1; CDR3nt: TGTGCCAGCAGTGTGGGGGCAGCCCTGAACACTGAAGCTTTCTTT; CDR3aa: CASSVGAALNTEAFF
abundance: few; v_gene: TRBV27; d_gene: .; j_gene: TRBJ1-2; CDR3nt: TGTGCCACCGGGGACGGTAACTATGGCTACACCTTC; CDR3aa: CATGDGNYGYTF
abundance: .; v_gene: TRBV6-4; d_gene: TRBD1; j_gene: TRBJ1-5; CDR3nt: TGTGCCAGCAGTGACTCGAGGCGACAGGGGAGGCAGCCCCAGCATTTT; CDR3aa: CASSDSRRQGRQPQHF
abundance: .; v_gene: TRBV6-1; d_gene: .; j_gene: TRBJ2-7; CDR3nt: TGTGCCAGCAGTGTGGGACTGGAGACCTACGAGCAGTACTTC; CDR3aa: CASSVGLETYEQYF
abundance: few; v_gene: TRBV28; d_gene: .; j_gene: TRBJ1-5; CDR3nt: TGTGCCAGCAGTTTCAATTCGGGGCTGGGGCAGCCCCAGCATTTT; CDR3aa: CASSFNSGLGQPQHF
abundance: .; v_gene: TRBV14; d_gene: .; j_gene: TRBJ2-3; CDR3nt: TGTGCCAGCAGCCCTGGGACGGTTCCCAGGAGCACAGATACGCAGTATTTT; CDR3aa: CASSPGTVPRSTDTQYF
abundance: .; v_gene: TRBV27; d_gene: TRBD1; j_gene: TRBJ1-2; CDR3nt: TGTGCCAGCAGGTCCACAGGGGGCGCGAACTATGGCTACACCTTC; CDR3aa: CASRSTGGANYGYTF
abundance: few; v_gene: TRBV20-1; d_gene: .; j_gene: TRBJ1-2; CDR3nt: TGCAGTGCTGTCCGGGACACCCCGGGGCACTATGGCTACACCTTC; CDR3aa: CSAVRDTPGHYGYTF
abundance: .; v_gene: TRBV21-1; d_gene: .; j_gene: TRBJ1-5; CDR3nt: TGTGCCAGCAGCATTCCCGGCACTTATGGTGCCAATCAGCCCCAGCATTTT; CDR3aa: CASSIPGTYGANQPQHF
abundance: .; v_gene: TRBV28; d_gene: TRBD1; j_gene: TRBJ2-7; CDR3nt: TGTGCCAGCAGTCCGGGACAGAACCGGTACGAGCAGTACTTC; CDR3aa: CASSPGQNRYEQYF
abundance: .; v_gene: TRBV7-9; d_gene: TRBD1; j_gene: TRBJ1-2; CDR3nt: TGTGCCAGCAGCCTGTGGACAGGTCCGCAGTCTAACTATGGCTACACCTTC; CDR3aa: CASSLWTGPQSNYGYTF
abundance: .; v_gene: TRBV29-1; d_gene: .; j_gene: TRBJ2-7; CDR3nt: TGCGGCGTCGCGGGCCCCATGTTGGAGCAGTACTTC; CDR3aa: CGVAGPMLEQYF
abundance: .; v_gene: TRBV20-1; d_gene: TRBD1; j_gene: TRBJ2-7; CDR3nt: TGCAGTGCTAAAGGGACAGCAGGCTACGAGCAGTACTTC; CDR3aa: CSAKGTAGYEQYF
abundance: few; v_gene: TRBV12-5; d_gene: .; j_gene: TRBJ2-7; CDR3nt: TGTGCTAGTGGCCGATCAATGATCAGGAGAACCTACGAGCAGTACTTC; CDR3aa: CASGRSMIRRTYEQYF
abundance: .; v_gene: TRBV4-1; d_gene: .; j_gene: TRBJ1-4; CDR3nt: TGCGCCAGCAGCCAAGATCCGGGGGCGGGAGGTGAAAAACTGTTTTTT; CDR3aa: CASSQDPGAGGEKLFF
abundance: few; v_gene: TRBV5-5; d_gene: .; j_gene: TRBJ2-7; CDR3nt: TGTGCCAGCAGCTCACGTGGGGTTTTCTACGAGCAGTACTTC; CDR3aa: CASSSRGVFYEQYF
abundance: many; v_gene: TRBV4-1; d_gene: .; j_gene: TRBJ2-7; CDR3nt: TGCGCCAGCAGCCAAGATCTTGACGAGCAGTACTTC; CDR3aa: CASSQDLDEQYF
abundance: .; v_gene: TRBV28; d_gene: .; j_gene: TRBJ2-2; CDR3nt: TGTGCCATTGAGGGGGGGCCAGGCACCGGGGAGCTGTTTTTT; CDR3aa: CAIEGGPGTGELFF
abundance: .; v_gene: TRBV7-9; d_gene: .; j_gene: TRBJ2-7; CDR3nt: TGTGCCAGCAGCGGGGACTTGGACAACGAGCAGTACTTC; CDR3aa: CASSGDLDNEQYF
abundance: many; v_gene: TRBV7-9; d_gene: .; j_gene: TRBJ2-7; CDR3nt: TGTGCCAGCAGCCTGGACCCTATCTACGAGCAGTACTTC; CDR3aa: CASSLDPIYEQYF
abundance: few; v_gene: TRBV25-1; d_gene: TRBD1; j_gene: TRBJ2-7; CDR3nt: TGTGCCAGCACCATCGGACAGGGCTACGAGCAGTACTTC; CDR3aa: CASTIGQGYEQYF
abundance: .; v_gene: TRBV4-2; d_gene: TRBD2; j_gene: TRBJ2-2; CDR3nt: TGTGCCAGCAGCCAAGATGGCGGGGGGGCTGTAGCCGGGGAGCTGTTTTTT; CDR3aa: CASSQDGGGAVAGELFF
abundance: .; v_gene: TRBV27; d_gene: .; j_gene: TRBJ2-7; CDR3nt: TGTGCCAGCAGTTCAACCCGGGACTTCCCCCTCCACGAGCAGTACTTC; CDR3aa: CASSSTRDFPLHEQYF
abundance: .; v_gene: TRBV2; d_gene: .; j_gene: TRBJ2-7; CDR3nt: TGTGCCAGCAGTGGAGACAGTGGCTACGAGCAGTACTTC; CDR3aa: CASSGDSGYEQYF
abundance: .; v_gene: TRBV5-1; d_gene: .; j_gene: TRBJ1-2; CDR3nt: TGCGCCAGCAGCGCGGACGGTGGAGGGGGCTACACCTTC; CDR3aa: CASSADGGGGYTF
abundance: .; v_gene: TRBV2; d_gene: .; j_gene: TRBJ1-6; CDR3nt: TGTGCCAGCAGTGATGGGGCCGTCCACTTT; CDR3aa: CASSDGAVHF
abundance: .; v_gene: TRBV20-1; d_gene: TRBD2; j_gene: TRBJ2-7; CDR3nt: TGCAGTTCCGCTAGCGGGAGCTCCTACGAGCAGTACTTC; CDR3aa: CSSASGSSYEQYF
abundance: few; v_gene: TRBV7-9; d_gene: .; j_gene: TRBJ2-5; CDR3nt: TGTGCCAGCAGCTCGGCAGGGAAGGAGACCCAGTACTTC; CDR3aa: CASSSAGKETQYF
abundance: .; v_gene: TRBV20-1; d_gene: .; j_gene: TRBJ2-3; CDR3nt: TGCAGTGCGCCACCGCGGGGCGCAGGGGCCACAGATACGCAGTATTTT; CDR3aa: CSAPPRGAGATDTQYF
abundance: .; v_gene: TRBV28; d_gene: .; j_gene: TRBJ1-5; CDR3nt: TGTGCCAGCAGCTCCCAGGGAGGGCAGGGATGGCTTTATAGCAATCAGCCCCAGCATTTT; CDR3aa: CASSSQGGQGWLYSNQPQHF
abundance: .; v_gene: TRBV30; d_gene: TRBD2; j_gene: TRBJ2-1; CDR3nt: TGTGCCTGGAGCCTTGCTAGCGGAGCCTACAATGAGCAGTTCTTC; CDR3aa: CAWSLASGAYNEQFF
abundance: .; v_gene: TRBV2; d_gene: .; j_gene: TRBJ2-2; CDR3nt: TGTGCCAGCAGCGGGACTGACACCGGGGAGCTGTTTTTT; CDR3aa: CASSGTDTGELFF
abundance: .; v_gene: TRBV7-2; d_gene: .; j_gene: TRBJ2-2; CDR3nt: TGTGCCAGCAGCTTGACCGGGACGGCAGCGACCACCGGGGAGCTGTTTTTT; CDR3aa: CASSLTGTAATTGELFF
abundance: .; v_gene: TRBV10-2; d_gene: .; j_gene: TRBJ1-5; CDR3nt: TGCGCCAGCAGGCCAGACAGGATTGCCAATCAGCCCCAGCATTTT; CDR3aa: CASRPDRIANQPQHF
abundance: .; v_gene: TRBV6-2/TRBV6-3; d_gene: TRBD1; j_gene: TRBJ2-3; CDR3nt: TGTGCCAGCATTCCGGGACAGATCACAGATACGCAGTATTTT; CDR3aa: CASIPGQITDTQYF
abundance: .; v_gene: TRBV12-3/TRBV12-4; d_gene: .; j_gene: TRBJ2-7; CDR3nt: TGTGCCAGCAGTTTAGTTACGACCGAGCAGTACTTC; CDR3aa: CASSLVTTEQYF
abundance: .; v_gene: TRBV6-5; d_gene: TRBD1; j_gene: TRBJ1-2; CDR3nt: TGTGCCAGCAGTTGGACAGGGCTGCCCGGCACTGCTAACTATGGCTACACCTTC; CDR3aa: CASSWTGLPGTANYGYTF
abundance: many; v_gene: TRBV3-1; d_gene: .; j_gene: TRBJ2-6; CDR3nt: TGTGCCAGCAGTCAGGGTGTATCCGGGGCCAACGTCCTGACTTTC; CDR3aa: CASSQGVSGANVLTF
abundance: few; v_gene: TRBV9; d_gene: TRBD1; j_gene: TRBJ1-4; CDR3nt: TGTGCCAGCAGCGGGCAGGGGGGACAAACAACTAATGAAAAACTGTTTTTT; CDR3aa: CASSGQGGQTTNEKLFF
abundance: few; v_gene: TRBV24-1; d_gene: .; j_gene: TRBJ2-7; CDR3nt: TGTGCCACCAGTGGAGGGATAGGCTACGAGCAGTACTTC; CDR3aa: CATSGGIGYEQYF
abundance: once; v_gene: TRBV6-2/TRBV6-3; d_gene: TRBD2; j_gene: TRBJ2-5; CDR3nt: TGTGCCGGCGCAGGTAGCGGGAGAACACCGCCGGGAACCCAGTACTTC; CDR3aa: CAGAGSGRTPPGTQYF
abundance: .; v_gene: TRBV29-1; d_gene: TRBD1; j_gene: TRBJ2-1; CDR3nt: TGCAGCGTGCCGGGACAGGGCGAAAAACAGTTCTTC; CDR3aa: CSVPGQGEKQFF
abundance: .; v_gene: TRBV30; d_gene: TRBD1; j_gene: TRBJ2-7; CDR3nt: TGTGCCTGGAGCCTCGGGACAGGTGGGAAACCCTACGAGCAGTACTTC; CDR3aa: CAWSLGTGGKPYEQYF
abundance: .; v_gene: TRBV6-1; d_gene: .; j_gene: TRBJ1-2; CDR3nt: TGTGCCAGCAGTGAGGAGGGCGCCTTTAACTATGGCTACACCTTC; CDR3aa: CASSEEGAFNYGYTF
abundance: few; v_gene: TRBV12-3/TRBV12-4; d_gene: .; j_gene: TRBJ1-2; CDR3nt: TGTGCCAGCAGTCCCGGACAGTTAGCTAACTATGGCTACACCTTC; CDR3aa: CASSPGQLANYGYTF
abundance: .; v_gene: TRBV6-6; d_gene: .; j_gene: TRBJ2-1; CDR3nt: TGTGCCAGTCGAACGACTAGTAGGGTCGATGAGCAGTTCTTC; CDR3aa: CASRTTSRVDEQFF
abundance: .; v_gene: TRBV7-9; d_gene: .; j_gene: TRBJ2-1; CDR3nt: TGTGCCAGCAGCCCGCTGGTGGATGAGCAGTTCTTC; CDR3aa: CASSPLVDEQFF